Listed below are T cell receptor beta chains from one sample, sequenced in a study of cytomegalovirus exposure and HLA in healthy donors. TCRdb's copy holds only in-frame clones and misses some; the assay was immunoSEQ multiplex PCR. The sample lists roughly 120,000 clones, 80% occurring once. Sample: PBMCs. The source is a female donor in good health and CMV-seropositive. The CDR3 runs from the conserved cysteine through the conserved F or W. Fields, in order: CDR3 length, D gene, clone size, J gene, V gene, CDR3 DNA, CDR3 protein. The D gene is left open where the match is weak. Size is stated for part of the rows, as once, few or many counts, or as a class when the clone is expanded.

>12|TRBD1|.|TRBJ1-2|TRBV27
TGTGCCAGCACCGGGCAGGGGGGTGGCTACACCTTC
CASTGQGGGYTF
>15|.|.|TRBJ2-5|TRBV28
TGTGCCAGCAGTAACGACAGACGAGGTCGGGAGACCCAGTACTTC
CASSNDRRGRETQYF
>13|.|.|TRBJ1-1|TRBV18
TGTGCCAGCTCCGGCGGTAGGAACACTGAAGCTTTCTTT
CASSGGRNTEAFF
>14|.|.|TRBJ2-5|TRBV7-2
TGTGCCAGCAGCCTGGACACTGGATTAGAGACCCAGTACTTC
CASSLDTGLETQYF
>15|.|.|TRBJ1-4|TRBV7-9
TGTGCCAGCAGCTCCCAGGGTAGCTCCTTAAAAGGACTGTTTTTT
CASSSQGSSLKGLFF
>14|TRBD1|.|TRBJ1-4|TRBV2
TGTGCCAGCAGAAGAAGGGACAGGAGCGAAAAACTGTTTTTT
CASRRRDRSEKLFF
>12|.|once|TRBJ1-2|TRBV6-1
TGTGTCAGCAGTGGGGGACTGGTTGGCTACACCTTC
CVSSGGLVGYTF
>14|TRBD1|.|TRBJ2-7|TRBV19
TGTGCCAGTCAAGCTACAGGGGGTGTATACGAGCAGTACTTC
CASQATGGVYEQYF
>16|TRBD1|.|TRBJ2-7|TRBV5-1
TGCGCCAGCAGCTCTACAGGGGCAGGGGGCTTCTACGAGCAGTACTTC
CASSSTGAGGFYEQYF
>16|.|.|TRBJ1-6|TRBV9
TGTGCCAGCAGCCCCTTGGGGGCGAGTTTCGGTTCACCCCTCCACTTT
CASSPLGASFGSPLHF
>15|.|.|TRBJ2-2|TRBV6-5
TGTGCCAGCAGTTCTACCCTCGGGGGCACCGGGGAGCTGTTTTTT
CASSSTLGGTGELFF
>15|.|.|TRBJ2-3|TRBV14
TGTGCCAGCAGTCCAGGGTTCAAATGGACAGATACGCAGTATTTT
CASSPGFKWTDTQYF
>14|.|.|TRBJ1-5|TRBV4-1
TGCGCCAGCAGCCAAGCCAGTGAGTGGGCGCCCCAGCATTTT
CASSQASEWAPQHF
>15|.|.|TRBJ1-2|TRBV28
TGTGCCAGCAGTTTATTGGACAGCTTTAACTATGGCTACACCTTC
CASSLLDSFNYGYTF
>14|TRBD2|.|TRBJ2-3|TRBV9
TGTGCCAGCAGCGTTGGCGGGAGTGGGGATACGCAGTATTTT
CASSVGGSGDTQYF
>13|.|.|TRBJ2-2|TRBV6-4
TGTGCCAGCAGTGAGTCGACAACCGGGGAGCTGTTTTTT
CASSESTTGELFF
>15|TRBD1|.|TRBJ1-6|TRBV19
TGTGCCAGTACTCAAGACAGGGCCAGTAATTCACCCCTCCACTTT
CASTQDRASNSPLHF
>12|.|.|TRBJ2-7|TRBV11-2
TGTGCCAGCAGCTTACTAGGCTACGAGCAGTACTTC
CASSLLGYEQYF
>13|TRBD1|.|TRBJ2-2|TRBV30
TGTGCCTGGACACAGGGGGCCACCGGGGAGCTGTTTTTT
CAWTQGATGELFF
>14|.|.|TRBJ1-1|TRBV7-9
TGTGCCAGCTTTCCCGCCAGGGCGGGAACTGAAGCTTTCTTT
CASFPARAGTEAFF
>13|.|.|TRBJ2-3|TRBV6-4
TGTGCCAGCAGTCCGACTGAGACAGATACGCAGTATTTT
CASSPTETDTQYF
>15|.|.|TRBJ2-5|TRBV9
TGTGCCAGCAGCGTAGGGGCAGGGCCGCAAGAGACCCAGTACTTC
CASSVGAGPQETQYF
>15|TRBD1|.|TRBJ2-1|TRBV7-9
TGTGCCAGCAGCTTCCGGGACAGGGGAGAACGGGAGCAGTTCTTC
CASSFRDRGEREQFF
>16|.|.|TRBJ2-1|TRBV9
TGTGCCAGCAGCGTAGCGGGGGGCAGCTCCTACAATGAGCAGTTCTTC
CASSVAGGSSYNEQFF
>13|TRBD1|.|TRBJ1-2|TRBV5-6
TGTGCCAGCAGCCGACAGGGGATCTATGGCTACACCTTC
CASSRQGIYGYTF
>18|.|.|TRBJ1-4|TRBV5-1
TGCGCCAGCAGCTTGGCCTATATTATCGGGGAGGGAAATGAAAAACTGTTTTTT
CASSLAYIIGEGNEKLFF
>11|.|.|TRBJ1-1|TRBV27
TGTGCCAGCAAAGCGGGGATGGACGCTTTCTTT
CASKAGMDAFF
>16|.|.|TRBJ1-2|TRBV5-4
TGTGCCAGCAGCTTGGATGGGACACGGAGGAGGTATGGCTACACCTTC
CASSLDGTRRRYGYTF
>15|TRBD2|.|TRBJ2-3|TRBV30
TGTGCCTGGAGTGGATTAGCGGGAGGCACAGATACGCAGTATTTT
CAWSGLAGGTDTQYF
>15|TRBD1|.|TRBJ2-3|TRBV10-3
TGTGCCATCAGTGACGGGACAGGGAGCACAGATACGCAGTATTTT
CAISDGTGSTDTQYF
>14|.|.|TRBJ1-2|TRBV2
TGTGCCAGCAGTTTGACAGAAGCTAACTATGGCTACACCTTC
CASSLTEANYGYTF
>14|.|.|TRBJ2-5|TRBV5-4
TGTGCCAGCAGCTTGTCCAGCCAGGGCGAGACCCAGTACTTC
CASSLSSQGETQYF
>13|TRBD1|.|TRBJ1-1|TRBV6-5
TGTGCCAGCAGGGACAGGGGGCGCACTGAAGCTTTCTTT
CASRDRGRTEAFF
>13|.|.|TRBJ1-4|TRBV7-2
TGTGCCAGCACCCCACGCCGGGGGGAAAAACTGTTTTTT
CASTPRRGEKLFF
>16|.|.|TRBJ1-1|TRBV30
TGTGCCTGGAGTGTTCCGGGCGGAGGTCGGGTCACTGAAGCTTTCTTT
CAWSVPGGGRVTEAFF
>15|TRBD1|.|TRBJ1-6|TRBV5-4
TGTGCCAGCAGCGAATCCCGGGACAGGGTCACACCCCTCCACTTT
CASSESRDRVTPLHF
>12|.|.|TRBJ1-1|TRBV18
TGTGCCAGCTCAACAGGGTCGGCTGAAGCTTTCTTT
CASSTGSAEAFF
>12|.|few|TRBJ1-2|TRBV2
TGTGCCAGCAGCGGGGTTAACTATGGCTACACCTTC
CASSGVNYGYTF
>15|.|.|TRBJ1-3|TRBV6-5
TGTGCCAGCAGTTACTCGAACGGGAAAGGAAACACCATATATTTT
CASSYSNGKGNTIYF
>15|TRBD1|.|TRBJ1-5|TRBV10-3
TGTGCCATCAGTGGCTCGGGACAGAGAAATCAGCCCCAGCATTTT
CAISGSGQRNQPQHF
>16|TRBD2|.|TRBJ2-5|TRBV6-6
TGTGCCAGCAAGGCGACTAGCGGGCTCCGACAGAAGACCCAGTACTTC
CASKATSGLRQKTQYF
>14|.|.|TRBJ2-7|TRBV2
TGTGCCAGCAGTGACACTAGCTGGACCTACGAGCAGTACTTC
CASSDTSWTYEQYF
>15|.|once|TRBJ2-7|TRBV4-2
TGTGCCAGCAGCCAAGATGATCGAGGGACCTACGAGCAGTACTTC
CASSQDDRGTYEQYF
>15|TRBD2|.|TRBJ2-3|TRBV9
TGTGCCAGCAGCGTGCTTAGCGGGGGTACAGATACGCAGTATTTT
CASSVLSGGTDTQYF
>13|.|.|TRBJ2-7|TRBV10-2
TGCGCCAGCAGTGAGCGGGGGGCGGGAGAGCAGTACTTC
CASSERGAGEQYF